Shown below are 29 T cell receptor beta chains from a single sample sequenced in a study of radiotherapy plus CTLA-4 blockade in lung cancer. Sequencing was performed with immunoSEQ multiplex PCR; in TCRdb, only in-frame clones are kept and a portion is missing. This sample has tens of thousands of clones; around 85% occur once, and the top ten carry about 6%. The sequences come from peripheral blood, collected from a patient treated with radiotherapy plus ipilimumab. Receptors were obtained from a human donor with non-small cell lung cancer who had stable disease on radiotherapy plus ipilimumab.

This rearrangement joins TRBV7-9 to TRBJ2-1, with 7 bases aligning to TRBD1. The V and J ends lost 4 bases and 3 bases, in that order; junction bases with no gene match: 12. CDR1 is SEHNR and CDR2 is FQNEAQ in the germline V gene (reference sequence). There are 17 residues in the CDR3. CDR3 amino acids: CASSSPSGTVIYNEQFF. In DNA form, the CDR3 reads TGTGCCAGCAGCTCACCATCCGGGACAGTTATCTACAATGAGCAGTTCTTC.

The V and J genes are TRBV14 and TRBJ2-5; D is undetermined. The germline V and J ends were trimmed by 4 bases and 1 base, with 13 bases remaining between them. CDR3 length: 15 residues. Germline CDR1 SGHDN, CDR2 FVKESK. The CDR3 reads CASSPQLSLQETQYF. CDR3 sequence (DNA): TGTGCCAGCAGCCCTCAACTATCACTCCAAGAGACCCAGTACTTC. Based on the CDR3 plus reference TRBV14 and TRBJ2-5, the full variable domain is EAGVTQFPSHSVIEKGQTVTLRCDPISGHDNLYWYRRVMGKEIKFLLHFVKESKQDESGMPNNRFLAERTGGTYSTLKVQPAELEDSGVYFCASSPQLSLQETQYFGPGTRLLVL.

V is TRBV7-3 and J is TRBJ2-3; 8 bases line up with TRBD2. Germline lookup yields CDR1 SGHTA and CDR2 FQGTGA. Losses at the gene ends were 8 bases for V and 2 bases for J; bases not matched to a gene: 9. The CDR3 totals 15 residues. CDR3 protein: CASSPGLGNTDTQYF. For the CDR3, the DNA is TGTGCCAGCTCCCCGGGACTAGGTAACACAGATACGCAGTATTTT.

The genes are TRBV2 and TRBJ2-5, with TRBD2 matching over 7 bases. Germline CDR1 reads SNHLY; CDR2 reads FYNNEI. Trimming cost V 6 bases and J 2 bases; bases outside gene matches: 12. This CDR3 comprises 16 residues. In DNA form, the CDR3 reads TGTGCCAGCAGGGACCGACTTGGGGGAGGGCAAGAGACCCAGTACTTC. This sequence encodes CASRDRLGGGQETQYF.

This chain joins TRBV6-5 and TRBJ1-1; TRBD1 agrees at 7 bases. CDR1 and CDR2 from the germline V gene are MNHEY and SVGAGI. The V gene end was trimmed by 4 bases and the J gene end by 1 base; junction bases not matched to a gene: 3. The CDR3 is 14 amino acids. In nucleotides, the CDR3 is TGTGCCAGCAGTTTACAGGGGTGGAACACTGAAGCTTTCTTT. It specifies CASSLQGWNTEAFF.

The chain uses TRBV11-2 and TRBJ2-1, with 10 bases matching TRBD2. The germline CDR1 and CDR2 sequences are SGHAT and FQNNGV. Germline trimming cut 0 bases from V and 7 bases from J; bases unmatched to any gene: 3. The CDR3 contains 15 residues. CDR3 DNA sequence: TGTGCCAGCAGCTTAGACCGGACTAGCGGAAATGAGCAGTTCTTC. This translates into CASSLDRTSGNEQFF.

The chain uses TRBV30 and TRBJ2-7; D is possibly TRBD1 (5 bases). V was shortened by 5 bases and J by 5 bases, with 13 bases between the two germline ends. The germline V gene has CDR1 GTSNPN and CDR2 SVGIG (reference sequence). This CDR3 region has 12 residues. CDR3 sequence: CAWGFRANEQYF. In DNA form, the CDR3 reads TGTGCCTGGGGATTCAGGGCTAACGAGCAGTACTTC.

This chain links TRBV7-2 with TRBJ2-2; no clear D gene. Trimming left V 2 bases short and J 7 bases short, with 11 bases between. This CDR3 has 14 amino acids. Germline V gives CDR1 SGHTA, CDR2 FQGNSA. Written as DNA, the CDR3 is TGTGCCAGCAGCTTATTAATACCGGTCGGGGAGCTGTTTTTT. This encodes CASSLLIPVGELFF.

The V gene is TRBV7-3, the J gene TRBJ2-7, with TRBD2 identical over 10 bases. Germline CDR1 reads SGHTA; CDR2 reads FQGTGA. Trimming at V came to 3 bases and at J to 3 bases, leaving 5 bases not matched to a gene. This CDR3 is built from 15 residues. CDR3 sequence: CASSLESGRDYEQYF. The CDR3 nucleotides read TGTGCCAGCAGCTTGGAAAGCGGGAGGGACTACGAGCAGTACTTC. Combining the CDR3 with reference TRBV7-3 and TRBJ2-7 gives the whole variable domain GAGVSQTPSNKVTEKGKYVELRCDPISGHTALYWYRQSLGQGPEFLIYFQGTGAADDSGLPNDRFFAVRPEGSVSTLKIQRTERGDSAVYLCASSLESGRDYEQYFGPGTRLTVT.

This clone was recorded a few times. J is TRBJ2-5 and V is TRBV19; a weak D match, TRBD2 (6 bases). Germline CDR1 is LNHDA and CDR2 is SQIVND (reference sequence). V was clipped by 6 bases and J by 5 bases, with 19 bases between them. This CDR3 has 15 amino acids. CDR3 nucleotide sequence: TGTGCCAGTAGCCCTGGGACTGGATGGGGGGAGACCCAGTACTTC. It codes for CASSPGTGWGETQYF.

The rearrangement uses TRBV5-1 and TRBJ2-3; 7 nucleotides line up with TRBD1. The V gene's germline CDR1 is SGHRS and CDR2 YFSETQ. With 9 bases clipped from V and 3 bases from J, the junction kept 10 bases outside the gene matches. The CDR3 extends over 14 amino acids. The CDR3 reads CATQGDLSTDTQYF. In DNA form, the CDR3 reads TGCGCCACCCAGGGGGATCTTAGTACAGATACGCAGTATTTT.

CDR3 amino acids: CASGPGGPYEQYF. CDR3 DNA: TGCGCCAGCGGCCCGGGGGGCCCCTACGAGCAGTACTTC. The V gene is TRBV5-1, the J gene TRBJ2-7; a possible D gene is TRBD2 (7 bases). V lost 7 bases to trimming and J lost 2 bases, with 13 bases between them. CDR3 length equals 13 residues. Per germline, CDR1 SGHRS and CDR2 YFSETQ.

This chain uses TRBV10-2 with TRBJ2-7; 8 bases line up with TRBD2. CDR3 length: 14 amino acids. The V gene end was trimmed by 4 bases and the J gene end by 6 bases; junction bases not matched to a gene: 8. Looked up from germline, CDR1 is WSHSY and CDR2 is SAAADI. The CDR3 DNA reads TGCGCCAGCAGTGCGCAGCGGGAGTTCATCGAGCAGTACTTC. Translated: CASSAQREFIEQYF.

The CDR3 nucleotides read TGCGCCAGCAGCCTCGGGACAGCGGACGACGAGCAGTACTTC. Its protein is CASSLGTADDEQYF. This chain connects TRBV4-3 to TRBJ2-7, with 7 bases fitting TRBD1. This CDR3 contains 14 residues. Trimming at V came to 4 bases and at J to 5 bases, leaving 8 bases not matched to a gene. Germline V CDR1 and CDR2: LGHNA, YSLEER.

The genes are TRBV7-2 and TRBJ2-2, with D perhaps TRBD1 (7 bases). The V end was cut by 2 bases, the J end by 5 bases, with 12 bases between. The CDR3 consists of 15 residues. The germline V gene encodes CDR1 SGHTA and CDR2 FQGNSA. The CDR3 region has the DNA TGTGCCAGCAGCTTACAGACAGGGAGGACCGGGGAGCTGTTTTTT. Translating gives CASSLQTGRTGELFF. The full variable domain, its missing parts supplied by reference TRBV7-2 and TRBJ2-2, is GAGVSQSPSNKVTEKGKDVELRCDPISGHTALYWYRQSLGQGLEFLIYFQGNSAPDKSGLPSDRFSAERTGGSVSTLTIQRTQQEDSAVYLCASSLQTGRTGELFFGEGSRLTVL.

The CDR3 loop reads CASSKPGKRGISSYNEQFF. The CDR3 DNA follows: TGTGCCAGCAGCAAACCGGGAAAGCGAGGGATAAGCTCCTACAATGAGCAGTTCTTC. This chain uses TRBV21-1 with TRBJ2-1; no check of the table's D call, TRBD2, against the DNA was made. TRBV21-1 is designated a pseudogene. The CDR3 is 19 residues long.

This clone was found once. The genes are TRBV7-9 and TRBJ1-2; no definite D call. The V gene's germline CDR1 is SEHNR and CDR2 FQNEAQ (reference sequence). Deletions cut 3 bases from V and 5 bases from J, with 13 bases between. The CDR3 extends over 14 amino acids. As DNA, the CDR3 is TGTGCCAGCAGCTTGGGTCGCCTAGGTTATGGCTACACCTTC. Translating it yields CASSLGRLGYGYTF.

The V gene is TRBV7-2, the J gene TRBJ2-3, with a weak D call TRBD1 (6 bases). The CDR3 consists of 15 residues. Germline V gene lookup returns CDR1 SGHTA and CDR2 FQGNSA. Trimming cost V 4 bases and J 3 bases, with 14 bases left between them. The CDR3 DNA is TGTGCCAGCAGCTCCAGTGGGCAGGGGACAGATACGCAGTATTTT. Residues: CASSSSGQGTDTQYF.

V usage is TRBV2 and J usage is TRBJ2-3; TRBD1 might be the D (5 bases). V was trimmed by 2 bases and J by 2 bases, leaving 14 bases between them. The CDR3 contains 16 residues. From germline, CDR1 is SNHLY and CDR2 FYNNEI. The CDR3 nucleotides read TGTGCCAGCAGTGAATTCGTGACAGACCTCACAGATACGCAGTATTTT. Its translation: CASSEFVTDLTDTQYF.

The chain carries TRBV7-3 and TRBJ2-2; maybe TRBD2 (6 bases). The CDR3 runs to 15 residues. Germline CDR1 SGHTA, CDR2 FQGTGA. V was cut by 5 bases and J by 7 bases, with 17 bases left in between. The CDR3 sequence is CASSLNLGGSGELFF. Written as DNA, the CDR3 is TGTGCCAGCAGCCTGAACCTAGGAGGGAGCGGGGAGCTGTTTTTT.

CDR3 protein: CASSVEGENYGYTF. In DNA, the CDR3 is TGTGCCAGCAGCGTAGAAGGGGAAAACTATGGCTACACCTTC. The chain uses TRBV9 and TRBJ1-2, with D possibly matching TRBD1 (5 bases). Germline CDR1 reads SGDLS; CDR2 reads YYNGEE. Trimming removed 0 bases at V and 2 bases at J, with 8 bases between. There are 14 residues in the CDR3.

V and J are TRBV6-6 and TRBJ2-1; D may be TRBD2 (5 bases). The CDR3 consists of 14 residues. Germline CDR1 and CDR2: MNHNY and SVGAGI (reference sequence). V gave up 5 bases and J gave up 0 bases, with 8 bases separating them. As DNA, the CDR3 is TGTGCCAGCAGTCAGGAGGTCTCCTACAATGAGCAGTTCTTC. Its translation is CASSQEVSYNEQFF.

The J gene is TRBJ1-2, the V gene TRBV6-5, with D maybe TRBD1 (6 bases). The CDR3 totals 13 residues. The germline V and J ends were trimmed by 2 bases and 2 bases, with 6 bases remaining between them. Germline lookup yields CDR1 MNHEY and CDR2 SVGAGI. The CDR3 region has the DNA TGTGCCAGCAGTTACGGACAGAACTATGGCTACACCTTC. Encoded protein: CASSYGQNYGYTF.

The J gene is TRBJ1-5, the V gene TRBV6-1; D not certain. The CDR3 runs to 21 residues. V lost 0 bases to trimming and J lost 0 bases, with 24 bases between them. Germline V gene data show CDR1 as MNHNS and CDR2 as SASEGT. The CDR3, as DNA: TGTGCCAGCAGTGAAGCGCAGGTTCGACCGACCAGGACTCTTAGCAATCAGCCCCAGCATTTT. Its translation: CASSEAQVRPTRTLSNQPQHF.

The chain is built from TRBV18 and TRBJ2-7; 10 nucleotides match TRBD2. From germline, CDR1 is KGHSH and CDR2 LQKENI. The CDR3 contains 17 residues. V was clipped by 2 bases and J by 2 bases; unmatched bases: 9. CDR3 bases: TGTGCCAGCTCACCAGTTATCGGGACTAGCGTCCCCTACGAGCAGTACTTC. Protein product: CASSPVIGTSVPYEQYF.

The chain recombines TRBV6-5 with TRBJ1-2, with 7 nucleotides matching TRBD1. The CDR3 has 15 residues. Looked up from germline, CDR1 is MNHEY and CDR2 is SVGAGI. With 4 bases clipped from V and 2 bases from J, the junction kept 7 bases outside the gene matches. The CDR3, as DNA: TGTGCCAGCAGTTTGGACAGGATCGACAACTATGGCTACACCTTC. Translated: CASSLDRIDNYGYTF.

This sequence joins TRBV11-3 and TRBJ2-1; 7 bases map to TRBD2. The CDR3 spans 15 residues. Germline loops: CDR1 SGHNT, CDR2 YENEEA. The junction had 7 bases not matched to a gene; V was cut back by 2 bases and J by 6 bases. CDR3 protein: CASSLKGLGSNEQFF. CDR3 nucleotide sequence: TGTGCCAGCAGCTTAAAAGGACTAGGGTCCAATGAGCAGTTCTTC.

The rearrangement joins TRBV6-6 to TRBJ1-2; no reliable D call. Deletions cut 2 bases from V and 0 bases from J, with 7 bases between. The CDR3 has 14 residues. The germline V gene encodes CDR1 MNHNY and CDR2 SVGAGI (reference sequence). The CDR3 spells CASSYLTSNYGYTF. The CDR3, as DNA: TGTGCCAGCAGTTACCTGACATCTAACTATGGCTACACCTTC.

Only one count was recorded for this clone. This sequence joins TRBV18 and TRBJ2-2; the match to TRBD2 covers 12 bases. With V trimmed by 6 bases and J by 2 bases, 4 bases remained unmatched. The length of the CDR3 is 16 residues. CDR1 KGHSH and CDR2 LQKENI come from the germline V gene. The CDR3 DNA sequence: TGTGCCAGCTCCTTCGGACTAGCGGGAAACACCGGGGAGCTGTTTTTT. Amino acid sequence: CASSFGLAGNTGELFF.